These 17 T cell receptor beta chains originate from one sample sequenced in a study of cytomegalovirus exposure and HLA in healthy donors. PCR primers comprised 60 Vbeta and 13 Jbeta primers. Clones were sequenced by immunoSEQ multiplex PCR, and TCRdb holds only the in-frame ones, with some missing. Of some 150,000 clones in the sample, about 72% are singletons; the top ten hold over 1.1%. The source material was PBMCs. Receptors were obtained from a man aged 55 to 70 in good health and CMV-seronegative.

V is TRBV6-1 and J is TRBJ1-5; D possibly corresponds to TRBD1 (6 bases). V lost 8 bases and J lost 7, with 12 bases in between. Germline values: CDR1 MNHNS, CDR2 SASEGT. The CDR3 covers 12 residues. The CDR3 DNA reads TGTGCCAGCTCGAGGGGGAACCAGCCCCAGCATTTT. Residues: CASSRGNQPQHF.

This clone was seen only a few times. The chain has TRBV6-5 and TRBJ1-6, with D unresolved. The V gene's germline CDR1 is MNHEY and CDR2 SVGAGI. V lost 6 bases and J 7 bases, leaving 16 bases between the germline ends. This CDR3 is 15 amino acids long. CDR3 coding DNA: TGTGCCAGCAGCGCCCCCCGGGATGGAAATTCACCCCTCCACTTT. Amino acids: CASSAPRDGNSPLHF.

The chain combines TRBV6-5 with TRBJ1-2, with a possible D match to TRBD1 (5 bases). This CDR3 is built from 15 residues. V was cut by 0 bases and J by 6 bases, with 14 bases left in between. In germline, CDR1 is MNHEY, CDR2 SVGAGI. The CDR3 reads CASSYSNGGGDGYTF. In DNA, the CDR3 is TGTGCCAGCAGTTACTCGAACGGGGGAGGGGATGGCTACACCTTC.

The chain recombines TRBV6-5 with TRBJ2-1, with 7 positions matching TRBD1. The length of the CDR3 is 13 residues. The J segment lost 2 bases and the V segment lost 6 bases, leaving 1 base of the junction unmatched. CDR1 is MNHEY, CDR2 SVGAGI, per germline. The CDR3 region has the DNA TGTGCCAGCAGGGGGACAGCCTACAATGAGCAGTTCTTC. This sequence encodes CASRGTAYNEQFF.

In its sample, this clone was seen a few times. This chain connects TRBV11-2 to TRBJ2-7; a possible D gene is TRBD1 (6 bases). This CDR3 is built from 16 residues. Looked up from germline, CDR1 is SGHAT and CDR2 is FQNNGV. The germline V and J ends were trimmed by 6 bases and 0 bases, with 18 bases remaining between them. The CDR3 DNA reads TGTGCCAGCAGAACCCTTACAGGGAGAAGCTCCTACGAGCAGTACTTC. This codes for CASRTLTGRSSYEQYF.

The gene calls are TRBV10-3 and TRBJ1-5; no reliable D call. V lost 3 bases and J 0 bases, leaving 9 bases between the germline ends. CDR3 length equals 15 residues. CDR1 is ENHRY, CDR2 SYGVKD, per germline. The CDR3 reads CAISDGQDSNQPQHF. In nucleotides, the CDR3 is TGTGCCATCAGTGACGGTCAGGATAGCAATCAGCCCCAGCATTTT.

The DNA for the CDR3 is TGTGCCAGCAGCGTTGGTGGGACAGCTAATGAAAAACTGTTTTTT. Translation gives CASSVGGTANEKLFF. J is TRBJ1-4 and V is TRBV9, with 7 bases identical to TRBD1. The CDR3 consists of 15 residues. The J segment lost 3 bases and the V segment lost 2 bases, leaving 4 bases of the junction unmatched. CDR1 and CDR2 from the germline V gene are SGDLS and YYNGEE.

V and J are TRBV4-1 and TRBJ1-1; D is possibly TRBD1 (6 bases). Germline V CDR1 and CDR2: MGHRA, YSYEKL. Trimming left V 2 bases short and J 6 bases short, with 13 bases between. CDR3 length: 14 residues. Written as DNA, the CDR3 is TGCGCCAGCAGCCAACTCACAGGGAAAGCTGAAGCTTTCTTT. It translates to CASSQLTGKAEAFF.

The gene calls are TRBV7-9 and TRBJ1-3; tentative D call: TRBD1 (6 bases). Germline V gives CDR1 SEHNR, CDR2 FQNEAQ (reference sequence). CDR3 length equals 15 residues. Deletions cut 1 base from V and 1 base from J, with 8 bases between. CDR3 in amino acids: CASSLVTGSGNTIYF. CDR3 coding DNA: TGTGCCAGCAGCTTAGTTACAGGGTCTGGAAACACCATATATTTT.

The genes are TRBV7-8 and TRBJ1-1; D call uncertain. CDR3 length: 14 amino acids. Per the germline V gene, CDR1 is SGHVS and CDR2 is FQNEAQ. Trimming cost V 5 bases and J 1 base, with 11 bases left between them. The CDR3 region is CASSPGRANTEAFF. The CDR3 coding sequence is TGTGCCAGCAGCCCGGGGAGGGCGAACACTGAAGCTTTCTTT.

The chain joins TRBV4-3 to TRBJ1-4; D ambiguous. The V gene lost 1 base and the J gene lost 6 bases, with 18 bases spanning the gap. The CDR3 covers 17 residues. Germline V gives CDR1 LGHNA, CDR2 YSLEER. DNA for the CDR3: TGCGCCAGCAGCCAAGGGAGGAGGCCTCAAGGTGATGAAAAACTGTTTTTT. This gives the protein CASSQGRRPQGDEKLFF.

The chain employs TRBV7-2 and TRBJ2-3, with 10 bases that match TRBD2. The germline CDR1 and CDR2 sequences are SGHTA and FQGNSA. CDR3 size: 18 residues. J lost 1 base, V lost 1 base, and 8 bases had no gene match. CDR3 amino acids: CASSLVLLAGVGTDTQYF. The DNA for the CDR3 is TGTGCCAGCAGCTTAGTCCTCCTAGCGGGAGTTGGCACAGATACGCAGTATTTT.

The V gene is TRBV18, the J gene TRBJ1-4; no reliable D call. Trimming shortened V by 0 bases and J by 5 bases, and 16 bases separated the two germline ends. The CDR3 is 17 amino acids. The germline V gene encodes CDR1 KGHSH and CDR2 LQKENI. CDR3 coding DNA: TGTGCCAGCTCACCACCGAAAAAACGGTCTGAGAATGAAAAACTGTTTTTT. Translation gives CASSPPKKRSENEKLFF.

This chain links TRBV9 with TRBJ2-7, with 10 positions matching TRBD2. Germline V gives CDR1 SGDLS, CDR2 YYNGEE. The J segment lost 2 bases and the V segment lost 3 bases, leaving 5 bases of the junction unmatched. The CDR3 has 15 amino acids. The CDR3 loop is CASSGGLAVTYEQYF. The CDR3 nucleotides read TGTGCCAGCAGCGGAGGACTAGCGGTAACCTACGAGCAGTACTTC.

The rearrangement joins TRBV5-1 to TRBJ1-1; D possibly corresponds to TRBD1 (5 bases). The CDR3 is 12 amino acids. Per germline, CDR1 SGHRS and CDR2 YFSETQ. With 4 bases removed from V and 6 bases from J, the gap between germline ends came to 10 bases. CDR3 DNA: TGCGCCAGCAGCGGTGCGGGGCCTGAAGCTTTCTTT. As protein: CASSGAGPEAFF.

This clone turned up a few times. Other DNA sequences of this sample code for an identical CDR3. The chain combines TRBV28 with TRBJ1-1; 8 bases line up with TRBD1. The CDR3 covers 14 residues. With V trimmed by 6 bases and J by 1 base, 4 bases remained unmatched. Germline assignment: CDR1 MDHEN and CDR2 SYDVKM. CDR3 region: CASRKTGANTEAFF. CDR3 DNA sequence: TGTGCCAGCAGAAAGACAGGGGCGAACACTGAAGCTTTCTTT.

Turning to this clone: At one end, the junction sequence differs from germline, possibly due to a read error. The chain uses TRBV29-1 and TRBJ1-1; D is perhaps TRBD1 (6 bases). The CDR3 has 12 amino acids. CDR1 and CDR2 from the germline V gene are SQVTM and ANQGSEA. CDR3 bases: TGCAGCGTTCAAGAGGGTGACAGGCAAGCTTTCTTT. This translates into CSVQEGDRQAFF.